The subject of this entry is one TCR beta chain. Its antigen remains unknown. This sample stems from a study of cytomegalovirus exposure and HLA in healthy donors. Study-wide findings and caveats: It has been reported that TCR beta sequences accurately predicted the HLA-A and HLA-B alleles of most subjects. The CMV antigen specificity of three CMV-associated chains was confirmed through in vitro analysis. In a later analysis, TCR beta V- and J-gene trimming was associated with a missense DCLRE1C variant. Overall, roughly 150 TCR beta chains were annotated as cytomegalovirus-associated.

Primers: 60 Vbeta forward and 13 Jbeta reverse. Using immunoSEQ multiplex PCR, the repertoire was profiled, and TCRdb retains in-frame clones only, with some absent. The sample shows more than 140,000 clones, roughly 87% of them seen only once. Germline CDR1 reads SGHTA; CDR2 reads FQGNSA. The CDR3 consists of 16 residues. The V segment lost 5 bases and the J segment 0 bases; nucleotides outside the gene matches: 6. The receptor comes from a man aged 25 to 45 in good health and CMV-seropositive. The sample comprised PBMCs. The chain employs TRBV7-2 and TRBJ1-5; 8 nucleotides match TRBD1. The CDR3 loop reads CASSPDRVYSNQPQHF. DNA for the CDR3: TGTGCCAGCAGCCCGGACAGGGTGTATAGCAATCAGCCCCAGCATTTT.